This T cell receptor beta chain originates from a study of blood T cell repertoires in COVID-19. Across the whole study: Nucleic acid was either cDNA or gDNA, and it came from T cells, B-cell-depleted T cells, or PBMCs.

CDR1 and CDR2 from the germline V gene are SGHVS and FQNEAQ. Trimming removed 4 bases at V and 11 bases at J, with 20 bases between. The CDR3 contains 14 residues. Original data processing: The authors estimated nucleated cell counts from reference gene primer amplification. Libraries were prepared by immunoSEQ multiplex PCR; TCRdb keeps only in-frame clonotypes and omits some of them. That table supplies the V and J calls and clone size; D and trimming were determined from the DNA. Of 380,000 or so clones in the sample, roughly 88% are singletons; the top ten hold about 0.89%. The TCR comes from a young woman with acute COVID-19. This chain links TRBV7-8 with TRBJ1-2, with D possibly being TRBD1 (6 bases). Sequenced: PBMCs or T cells enriched from blood (not recorded which). The CDR3 coding sequence is TGTGCCAGCAGCTCTGTGACAAGGGGGGGTTGGTACACCTTC. Translation: CASSSVTRGGWYTF.